The 7 T cell receptor beta chains below all came from one sample that was sequenced in a study of beta chain features in type 1 diabetes. All of the isolated RNA was reverse transcribed, so expressed TCRB transcripts were sequenced. Sequencing used immunoSEQ multiplex PCR; TCRdb keeps in-frame clones, though not all of them. The sample carries 810,000 or so clones, under 20% recorded once. Sequenced: naive CD4+ T cells from blood. Every receptor here comes from a woman aged 18-35 years in good health.

This clone was recorded a few times. V and J are TRBV7-9 and TRBJ2-1; 8 nucleotides line up with TRBD1. V was pared by 5 bases and J by 1 base, with 4 bases of the junction left unmatched. This CDR3 is built from 15 residues. Germline V gene sequence: CDR1 SEHNR, CDR2 FQNEAQ (reference sequence). The CDR3 here is CASSVGQASYNEQFF. CDR3 nucleotide sequence: TGTGCCAGCAGCGTGGGACAGGCATCCTACAATGAGCAGTTCTTC. The full variable domain, completed using reference TRBV7-9 and TRBJ2-1, is DTGVSQNPRHKITKRGQNVTFRCDPISEHNRLYWYRQTLGQGPEFLTYFQNEAQLEKSRLLSDRFSAERPKGSFSTLEIQRTEQGDSAMYLCASSVGQASYNEQFFGPGTRLTVL.

This clone was observed a few times. The chain links TRBV28 to TRBJ1-2; a weak D match, TRBD1 (5 bases). CDR3 size: 13 residues. Germline lookup yields CDR1 MDHEN and CDR2 SYDVKM. V gave up 7 bases and J gave up 13 bases, with 22 bases separating them. CDR3 region: CASTTRSAGGSTF. Here the CDR3 DNA reads TGTGCCAGCACCACCCGATCCGCCGGGGGGTCCACCTTC.

V usage is TRBV19 and J usage is TRBJ2-1; D not certain. Germline CDR1 reads LNHDA; CDR2 reads SQIVND (reference sequence). The CDR3 is 16 amino acids. With 3 bases removed from V and 4 bases from J, the gap between germline ends came to 16 bases. In DNA, the CDR3 is TGTGCCAGTAGTATTACCGGCGGAACGACATACAATGAGCAGTTCTTC. Amino acid sequence: CASSITGGTTYNEQFF.

CDR3 sequence: CASDPGGVTEAFF. DNA of the CDR3: TGTGCCAGCGATCCGGGGGGCGTTACTGAAGCTTTCTTT. V gene TRBV6-5 combines with J gene TRBJ1-1; TRBD1 is a possible D gene (6 bases). V lost 8 bases, J lost 5 bases, and 15 bases lay in between. Germline loops: CDR1 MNHEY, CDR2 SVGAGI. This CDR3 is built from 13 residues.

The V gene is TRBV4-3, the J gene TRBJ2-1; D unresolved. The V gene lost 1 base and the J gene lost 4 bases, with 14 bases spanning the gap. The germline V gene encodes CDR1 LGHNA and CDR2 YSLEER. The CDR3 spans 16 residues. CDR3 in DNA: TGCGCCAGCAGCCAAGGTCCAGCGAGTGCTTACAATGAGCAGTTCTTC. Protein: CASSQGPASAYNEQFF.

A few counts support this clone. The chain uses TRBV7-2 and TRBJ2-7, with a weak D call TRBD1 (5 bases). Germline V CDR1 and CDR2: SGHTA, FQGNSA. Between the trimmed V and J ends, which lost 5 bases and 5 bases, there was a span of 16 bases. This CDR3 region has 14 residues. In nucleotides, the CDR3 is TGTGCCAGCAGCGTACCAGGGTCACCCCACGAGCAGTACTTC. Amino acids: CASSVPGSPHEQYF.

This clone has a handful of counts. The V and J genes are TRBV7-2 and TRBJ2-3; 11 bases are a match to TRBD2. V trimming: 5 bases; J trimming: 6 bases; junction bases outside the gene matches: 10. This CDR3 is built from 16 residues. Looked up from germline, CDR1 is SGHTA and CDR2 is FQGNSA. CDR3 protein: CASSRALAGVGDTQYF. The CDR3 region has the DNA TGTGCCAGCAGCCGGGCACTAGCGGGAGTTGGTGATACGCAGTATTTT.